One T cell receptor beta chain is described in this entry. Antigen specificity is unknown. The assay was immunoSEQ multiplex PCR, and TCRdb's table has in-frame clones only and misses some. The sample lists under 200,000 clones, approximately 95% occurring once. The data stem from a study of T cell responses to AZD1222 COVID-19 vaccine. V lost 1 base, J lost 9 bases, and 19 bases lay in between. CDR3 length: 16 amino acids. The germline gives CDR1 SGHTA, CDR2 FQGNSA. Study-wide findings and caveats: Most donors were white British and more were female, and clonal diversity was possibly underestimated. Following two doses of AZD1222, Spike-specific TCR breadth and depth rose.

The TCR was taken from an adult in good health. The rearrangement joins TRBV7-2 to TRBJ2-1, with D uncertain. The starting material was peripheral blood, obtained on day 0 of AZD1222 vaccination. The CDR3 protein is CASSLGFYYPVAEQFF. CDR3 DNA: TGTGCCAGCAGCTTAGGATTTTATTACCCGGTCGCTGAGCAGTTCTTC. Drawing the rest from reference TRBV7-2 and TRBJ2-1, the complete variable domain is GAGVSQSPSNKVTEKGKDVELRCDPISGHTALYWYRQSLGQGLEFLIYFQGNSAPDKSGLPSDRFSAERTGGSVSTLTIQRTQQEDSAVYLCASSLGFYYPVAEQFFGPGTRLTVL.